Presented here are 30 T cell receptor beta chains from one specimen sequenced in a study of beta chain features in type 1 diabetes (dated by TCRdb to 2017 to 2018). Libraries were constructed by the immunoSEQ multiplex PCR assay. The entire amount of isolated RNA was reverse transcribed using the High Capacity cDNA Reverse Transcription Kit, so the sequenced TCRB transcripts were expressed ones. TCRdb obtained this table from immuneACCESS and retained in-frame rearrangements with V and J assigned. These tables miss some clones; where compared with another copy, unresolved V genes account for less than half of the shortfall, and the remainder is unexplained. The sample yields under 300,000 clones; 27% were counted once. The top ten clonotypes cover under 4.5% of the sample. Sequencing used central memory CD4+ T cells from blood. These TCRs come from a man aged 30 to 39 in good health.

The V gene is TRBV5-4, the J gene TRBJ1-1; D gene uncertain. Trimming removed 1 base from V and 2 bases from J, with 15 bases in between. Germline V gene data show CDR1 as SGHNT and CDR2 as YYREEE (reference sequence). The CDR3 is 16 residues long. The CDR3 loop reads CASSLMRPGPNTEAFF. DNA for the CDR3: TGTGCCAGCAGCTTGATGAGGCCCGGGCCCAACACTGAAGCTTTCTTT.

This clone has just a few counts. This chain connects TRBV7-9 to TRBJ1-2; D gene uncertain. This CDR3 has 12 amino acids. V lost 1 base to trimming and J lost 6 bases, with 6 bases between them. The germline gives CDR1 SEHNR, CDR2 FQNEAQ (reference sequence). Here the CDR3 reads CASSLEGHGYTF. The CDR3 region has the DNA TGTGCCAGCAGCTTAGAAGGCCATGGCTACACCTTC.

The V call is TRBV2, the J call TRBJ1-1; no reliable D call. Germline V lookup: CDR1 SNHLY, CDR2 FYNNEI. Trimming removed 6 bases from V and 0 bases from J, with 14 bases in between. The CDR3 covers 15 residues. CDR3 residues: CASRRTAALNTEAFF. In DNA, the CDR3 is TGTGCCAGCAGGCGGACGGCCGCTCTGAACACTGAAGCTTTCTTT.

The rearrangement uses TRBV19 and TRBJ1-2; the D gene is possibly TRBD1 (6 bases). The germline V gene has CDR1 LNHDA and CDR2 SQIVND (reference sequence). The CDR3 length is 13 residues. Trimming took off 5 bases at V and 5 bases at J, with 12 bases between the two ends. CDR3 in DNA: TGTGCCAGTAGTCCTGGGCAGGGGTATGGCTACACCTTC. Amino acid sequence: CASSPGQGYGYTF.

The J gene is TRBJ2-1, the V gene TRBV5-1; TRBD1 aligns across 9 bases. J was trimmed by 9 bases and V by 4 bases; bases with no gene match: 8. This CDR3 is 14 amino acids long. The germline CDR1 and CDR2 sequences are SGHRS and YFSETQ. CDR3 protein: CASSPGQGHGEQFF. CDR3 sequence (DNA): TGCGCCAGCAGCCCGGGACAGGGTCATGGTGAGCAGTTCTTC.

In this sample, this clone turned up a few times. This rearrangement joins TRBV19 to TRBJ2-1; the match to TRBD2 covers 14 bases. This CDR3 contains 17 residues. Trimming at V came to 5 bases and at J to 9 bases, leaving 12 bases not matched to a gene. The germline V gene has CDR1 LNHDA and CDR2 SQIVND (reference sequence). The CDR3, as DNA: TGTGCCAGTAGTCCTACGCCGGGACTAGCGGGAGAAGGTGAGCAGTTCTTC. Encoded protein: CASSPTPGLAGEGEQFF.

The chain links TRBV7-8 to TRBJ2-1; D perhaps matches TRBD2 (5 bases). The CDR3 has 20 amino acids. CDR1 is SGHVS, CDR2 FQNEAQ, per germline. The V end was cut by 5 bases, the J end by 2 bases, with 28 bases between. DNA for the CDR3: TGTGCCAGCAGCGCGTTCTCGAGGCCCGTTAGCGAAGGTGCCTACAATGAGCAGTTCTTC. It specifies CASSAFSRPVSEGAYNEQFF.

The V gene is TRBV4-3, the J gene TRBJ2-2; 10 nucleotides match TRBD2. The CDR3 totals 19 residues. Unmatched junction bases numbered 7, after V lost 0 bases and J lost 0 bases. The V gene's germline CDR1 is LGHNA and CDR2 YSLEER. This CDR3 is CASSQDRASGSPNTGELFF. DNA for the CDR3: TGCGCCAGCAGCCAAGATAGGGCTAGCGGGAGCCCGAACACCGGGGAGCTGTTTTTT.

This chain uses TRBV15 with TRBJ2-1; D is possibly TRBD1 (5 bases). CDR1 and CDR2 from the germline V gene are LNHNV and YYDKDF (reference sequence). CDR3 length: 16 amino acids. Between the trimmed V and J ends, which lost 0 bases and 4 bases, there was a span of 13 bases. In DNA, the CDR3 is TGTGCCACCAGCAGAGAGAGAAAGGGGTTATACAATGAGCAGTTCTTC. The encoded protein is CATSRERKGLYNEQFF.

In its sample, this clone was seen once. V gene TRBV4-3 combines with J gene TRBJ2-7; D is undetermined. Trimming removed 1 base at V and 4 bases at J, with 11 bases between. Germline V gene sequence: CDR1 LGHNA, CDR2 YSLEER. This CDR3 region has 14 residues. The DNA of the CDR3 is TGCGCCAGCAGCCAAGTAAGAGGACCATACGAGCAGTACTTC. This encodes CASSQVRGPYEQYF.

J is TRBJ1-1 and V is TRBV30; 7 bases match TRBD1. The CDR3 is 15 residues long. V shed 0 bases, J shed 4 bases, and the junction held 8 bases outside the gene matches. CDR1 and CDR2 (germline): GTSNPN, SVGIG (reference sequence). The CDR3, as DNA: TGTGCCTGGAGTGTAGGGTATTCAGGGGGCACTGAAGCTTTCTTT. As protein: CAWSVGYSGGTEAFF. Supplemented by reference TRBV30 and TRBJ1-1, the full variable domain reads SQTIHQWPATLVQPVGSPLSLECTVEGTSNPNLYWYRQAAGRGLQLLFYSVGIGQISSEVPQNLSASRPQDRQFILSSKKLLLSDSGFYLCAWSVGYSGGTEAFFGQGTRLTVV.

This chain uses TRBV7-8 with TRBJ2-1; TRBD2 is a possible D gene (5 bases). The germline gives CDR1 SGHVS, CDR2 FQNEAQ. The CDR3 length is 13 residues. Between the trimmed V and J ends, which lost 5 bases and 8 bases, there was a span of 13 bases. The DNA for the CDR3 is TGTGCCAGCAGCCAACTAGATATCGATGAGCAGTTCTTC. Translation: CASSQLDIDEQFF.

This clone was picked up a small number of times. The gene calls are TRBV15 and TRBJ2-4; the match to TRBD2 covers 9 bases. Germline CDR1 and CDR2: LNHNV and YYDKDF (reference sequence). With V trimmed by 0 bases and J by 1 base, 13 bases remained unmatched. The CDR3 spans 20 residues. This chain's CDR3 is CATSRDATSGGPRAKNIQYF. As DNA, the CDR3 is TGTGCCACCAGCAGAGATGCGACGAGCGGGGGGCCTAGGGCCAAAAACATTCAGTACTTC.

The sample holds a few counts of this clone. V usage is TRBV7-9 and J usage is TRBJ2-3; tentatively, D is TRBD1 or TRBD2 (5 bases each). Germline CDR1 SEHNR, CDR2 FQNEAQ (reference sequence). Trimming removed 4 bases at V and 1 base at J, with 24 bases between. The CDR3 covers 19 residues. The CDR3 reads CASSSRDGASVPGTDTQYF. Here the CDR3 DNA reads TGTGCCAGCAGCTCCCGGGACGGAGCATCCGTACCGGGCACAGATACGCAGTATTTT.

The chain couples TRBV7-9 to TRBJ2-7; either TRBD1 or TRBD2 may fit D (5 bases each). This CDR3 has 14 residues. Between the trimmed V and J ends, which lost 0 bases and 3 bases, there was a span of 9 bases. Looked up from germline, CDR1 is SEHNR and CDR2 is FQNEAQ (reference sequence). CDR3 residues: CASSLAGPFYEQYF. In nucleotides, the CDR3 is TGTGCCAGCAGCTTAGCGGGACCATTCTACGAGCAGTACTTC.

This clone has a handful of counts. This rearrangement joins TRBV5-1 to TRBJ2-5; 8 positions agree with TRBD1. The germline gives CDR1 SGHRS, CDR2 YFSETQ. The CDR3 length is 14 residues. With 6 bases clipped from V and 0 bases from J, the junction kept 4 bases outside the gene matches. The CDR3 is CASKTGGHQETQYF. The CDR3 DNA follows: TGCGCCAGCAAAACAGGGGGTCACCAAGAGACCCAGTACTTC.

This sequence joins TRBV11-2 and TRBJ2-1, with TRBD2 matching 12 bases. Germline-derived CDR1 and CDR2 are SGHAT and FQNNGV. The CDR3 totals 17 residues. The J segment lost 8 bases and the V segment lost 5 bases, leaving 13 bases of the junction unmatched. CDR3 nucleotide sequence: TGTGCCAGCAGCCCCCAAATCTCTAGCGGGGGGGCCGATGAGCAGTTCTTC. It translates to CASSPQISSGGADEQFF.

DNA for the CDR3: TGTGCCAGCAGCTTGGGGGGGACTAGTCACGAGACCCAGTACTTC. This codes for CASSLGGTSHETQYF. The chain joins TRBV5-4 to TRBJ2-5, with TRBD2 matching over 8 bases. Losses at the gene ends were 0 bases for V and 5 bases for J; bases not matched to a gene: 6. CDR1 is SGHNT, CDR2 YYREEE, per germline (reference sequence). This CDR3 has 15 amino acids.

The chain has TRBV5-1 and TRBJ1-1, with D maybe TRBD1 (6 bases). The CDR3 contains 14 residues. Germline lookup yields CDR1 SGHRS and CDR2 YFSETQ. The V end was cut by 6 bases, the J end by 1 base, with 13 bases between. CDR3: CASTPQGPNTEAFF. The CDR3 coding sequence is TGCGCCAGCACCCCCCAGGGGCCGAACACTGAAGCTTTCTTT.

This clone occurred a few times. The V and J genes are TRBV27 and TRBJ2-3; the D is unclear. The CDR3 is 16 residues long. Trimming left V 2 bases short and J 0 bases short, with 12 bases between. Germline V CDR1 and CDR2: MNHEY, SMNVEV (reference sequence). CDR3 in amino acids: CASSLELAVSTDTQYF. The CDR3 nucleotides are TGTGCCAGCAGTTTAGAGTTGGCCGTAAGCACAGATACGCAGTATTTT.

The gene calls are TRBV7-9 and TRBJ2-3; D is ambiguous. This CDR3 region has 14 residues. V was pared by 6 bases and J by 4 bases, with 14 bases between. Germline V gene lookup returns CDR1 SEHNR and CDR2 FQNEAQ (reference sequence). CDR3 DNA: TGTGCCAGCAGTTTATCCGACCTCCCAGATACGCAGTATTTT. This encodes CASSLSDLPDTQYF.

This clone was recorded once. The same CDR3 can be traced to other DNA sequences in this sample. V and J are TRBV5-1 and TRBJ2-7; no firm D call. Germline V gives CDR1 SGHRS, CDR2 YFSETQ. The CDR3 runs 14 residues. Trimming pared 0 bases from V and 0 bases from J, leaving 7 bases between. CDR3 protein: CASSLEGNSYEQYF. The CDR3 DNA reads TGCGCCAGCAGCTTGGAAGGCAACTCCTACGAGCAGTACTTC.

The chain uses TRBV7-2 and TRBJ2-1; 9 bases line up with TRBD1. Germline V gene lookup returns CDR1 SGHTA and CDR2 FQGNSA. The CDR3 consists of 15 residues. V trimming: 4 bases; J trimming: 3 bases; junction bases outside the gene matches: 4. CDR3: CASSSGQGGYNEQFF. CDR3 coding DNA: TGTGCCAGCAGCTCGGGACAGGGCGGCTACAATGAGCAGTTCTTC.

The J gene is TRBJ2-1, the V gene TRBV7-2; D remains ambiguous. V was clipped by 5 bases and J by 0 bases, with 11 bases between them. CDR3 length equals 15 residues. The V gene's germline CDR1 is SGHTA and CDR2 FQGNSA. This CDR3 is CASSPEQSSYNEQFF. The CDR3, as DNA: TGTGCCAGCAGCCCTGAACAAAGCTCCTACAATGAGCAGTTCTTC.

The sample holds many counts of this clone. The chain combines TRBV5-1 with TRBJ1-2; 7 positions agree with TRBD1. CDR1 and CDR2 (germline): SGHRS, YFSETQ. The junction had 19 bases not matched to a gene; V was cut back by 3 bases and J by 8 bases. This CDR3 is built from 17 residues. CDR3 region: CASSSGQLGPKVEGYTF. The CDR3 DNA sequence: TGCGCCAGCAGCTCGGGACAGCTCGGACCCAAGGTGGAGGGCTACACCTTC.

This chain joins TRBV10-3 and TRBJ2-7; TRBD1 matches at 7 bases. Germline V lookup: CDR1 ENHRY, CDR2 SYGVKD. The V and J ends lost 10 bases and 0 bases, in that order; junction bases with no gene match: 3. The CDR3 spans 12 residues. CDR3 in amino acids: CASRDSSYEQYF. CDR3 coding DNA: TGTGCCAGCCGGGACAGCTCCTACGAGCAGTACTTC.

The chain joins TRBV10-3 to TRBJ2-5; 8 positions match TRBD1. This CDR3 has 12 residues. Germline trimming cut 6 bases from V and 4 bases from J; bases unmatched to any gene: 1. CDR1 and CDR2 from the germline V gene are ENHRY and SYGVKD. The CDR3 nucleotides read TGTGCCATCAGGGGGACAGGAGAGACCCAGTACTTC. As protein: CAIRGTGETQYF.

This clone was recorded a few times. The chain carries TRBV5-4 and TRBJ2-6; D could derive from TRBD1 or TRBD2 (6 bases each). The germline V and J ends were trimmed by 7 bases and 2 bases, with 16 bases remaining between them. The CDR3 consists of 16 residues. Germline V gives CDR1 SGHNT, CDR2 YYREEE (reference sequence). The CDR3: CASGGTGGTGANVLTF. CDR3 in DNA: TGTGCCAGCGGGGGCACGGGCGGGACTGGGGCCAACGTCCTGACTTTC.

J is TRBJ2-3 and V is TRBV30, with a tentative D call TRBD2 (6 bases). V lost 2 bases and J lost 2, with 14 bases in between. Germline values: CDR1 GTSNPN, CDR2 SVGIG (reference sequence). The CDR3 sequence is 15 residues long. The CDR3 loop reads CAWSPLAGNTDTQYF. The DNA for the CDR3 is TGTGCCTGGAGTCCTCTGGCGGGAAACACAGATACGCAGTATTTT.

This clone was counted only a few times. This may stem from a read error, because a much larger clone lies one nucleotide away. The CDR3 sequence is CATATGLNTEAFF. CDR3 in DNA: TGTGCCACCGCGACAGGGTTGAACACTGAAGCTTTCTTT. The J gene is TRBJ1-1, the V gene TRBV25-1; 7 positions agree with TRBD1. This CDR3 is built from 13 residues. CDR1 and CDR2 (germline): MGHDK, SYGVNS. V dropped 10 bases and J dropped 0; count of bases not matched to a gene: 5.